These 28 T cell receptor beta chains came from one sample sequenced in a study of graft-versus-host responses after intestinal transplantation. These TCRs are of unknown antigen specificity. Method: immunoSEQ multiplex PCR; TCRdb's copy keeps in-frame clones and lacks some. The profile shows 35,000 to 50,000 clones, roughly 95% of them singletons. Sequencing was performed on unstimulated CD8+ T cells sorted from spleen or lymph node cells, taken before transplant. These receptors all come from a human donor who was the organ donor for an intestinal transplant.

CDR3 amino acids: CASSFQGGYYEQYF. The CDR3 coding sequence is TGTGCCAGCAGCTTCCAGGGGGGCTACTACGAGCAGTACTTC. The V gene is TRBV5-6, the J gene TRBJ2-7; a possible D gene is TRBD1 (7 bases). Trimming cost V 2 bases and J 3 bases, with 12 bases left between them. The CDR3 has 14 residues. Germline V gene data show CDR1 as SGHDT and CDR2 as YYEEEE.

The chain is built from TRBV30 and TRBJ2-2, with 7 nucleotides matching TRBD1. The CDR3 is made up of 14 amino acids. The ends lost 5 bases at V and 2 bases at J; junction bases unmatched: 5. CDR1 is GTSNPN and CDR2 is SVGIG in the germline V gene (reference sequence). The CDR3 spells CAWAGTVNTGELFF. CDR3 DNA sequence: TGTGCCTGGGCCGGGACAGTTAACACCGGGGAGCTGTTTTTT.

J is TRBJ2-5 and V is TRBV5-1, with 11 bases fitting TRBD2. J was trimmed by 5 bases and V by 7 bases; bases with no gene match: 10. The CDR3 totals 15 residues. Germline V CDR1 and CDR2: SGHRS, YFSETQ. CDR3 nucleotide sequence: TGCGCCAGCGCCCCACTAGCGGGGGTGAGGGAGACCCAGTACTTC. As protein: CASAPLAGVRETQYF.

The CDR3 sequence is CASSLSLRGGNGEQYF. CDR3 in DNA: TGTGCCAGCAGTTTATCTCTCCGGGGAGGTAACGGCGAGCAGTACTTC. The genes are TRBV28 and TRBJ2-5, with a tentative D call TRBD2 (6 bases). The J call may be mistaken, given a closer DNA end match to TRBJ2-7. This CDR3 contains 16 residues. Germline CDR1 and CDR2: MDHEN and SYDVKM.

Only one count was recorded for this clone. The J gene is TRBJ2-1, the V gene TRBV4-3, with 9 bases identical to TRBD2. Per germline, CDR1 LGHNA and CDR2 YSLEER. There are 16 residues in the CDR3. The ends lost 0 bases at V and 3 bases at J; junction bases unmatched: 3. This CDR3 is CASSQDSRGGYNEQFF. The DNA of the CDR3 is TGCGCCAGCAGCCAAGATTCGCGGGGGGGCTACAATGAGCAGTTCTTC.

The chain is built from TRBV30 and TRBJ1-1, with D hard to call. This CDR3 comprises 12 residues. V lost 3 bases to trimming and J lost 4 bases, with 9 bases between them. Per the germline V gene, CDR1 is GTSNPN and CDR2 is SVGIG (reference sequence). The CDR3 region has the DNA TGTGCCTGGAGCCTACGGAGCACTGAAGCTTTCTTT. This translates into CAWSLRSTEAFF.

The chain links TRBV5-1 to TRBJ2-7; 10 bases match TRBD1. The V gene's germline CDR1 is SGHRS and CDR2 YFSETQ. V gave up 3 bases and J gave up 3 bases; unmatched junction bases: 15. CDR3 length: 18 residues. CDR3 in amino acids: CASSSPFLTGTGDYEQYF. The DNA of the CDR3 is TGCGCCAGCAGCTCACCCTTTCTGACCGGGACAGGGGACTACGAGCAGTACTTC.

The chain employs TRBV7-2 and TRBJ2-2; maybe TRBD2 (7 bases). CDR3 length: 15 amino acids. The V end was cut by 3 bases, the J end by 4 bases, with 12 bases between. Germline loops: CDR1 SGHTA, CDR2 FQGNSA. CDR3 nucleotides: TGTGCCAGCAGCTTCTATAGGGGGGGCACCGGGGAGCTGTTTTTT. Translating it yields CASSFYRGGTGELFF.

The chain combines TRBV11-3 with TRBJ2-1; TRBD1 aligns across 7 bases. The CDR3 extends over 15 amino acids. The germline V gene has CDR1 SGHNT and CDR2 YENEEA. V lost 4 bases, J lost 0 bases, and 3 bases stayed unmatched. The CDR3 protein is CASSYRQGSYNEQFF. For the CDR3, the DNA is TGTGCCAGCAGCTACAGACAGGGCTCCTACAATGAGCAGTTCTTC.

V is TRBV28 and J is TRBJ2-7; 13 bases are shared with TRBD2. The CDR3 is 17 residues long. Germline V gives CDR1 MDHEN, CDR2 SYDVKM. With V trimmed by 2 bases and J by 6 bases, 10 bases remained unmatched. The CDR3 DNA sequence: TGTGCCAGCAGTTTAGGACTAGCGGGAGCCCCTCGCAGCGAGCAGTACTTC. Translated: CASSLGLAGAPRSEQYF.

The V call is TRBV4-3, the J call TRBJ1-2; no definite D call. Trimming pared 4 bases from V and 5 bases from J, leaving 26 bases between. The CDR3 consists of 18 residues. Looked up from germline, CDR1 is LGHNA and CDR2 is YSLEER. The CDR3: CASSPRWADDSKRYGYTF. DNA for the CDR3: TGCGCCAGCAGCCCCCGGTGGGCGGACGACTCCAAAAGATATGGCTACACCTTC.

The count of this clone is one. V is TRBV18 and J is TRBJ1-4; no definite D call. Germline V gene sequence: CDR1 KGHSH, CDR2 LQKENI. V was clipped by 6 bases and J by 5 bases, with 10 bases between them. CDR3 length: 13 residues. Here the CDR3 DNA reads TGTGCCAGCTCTGCCCCGGGAAATGAAAAACTGTTTTTT. It is translated as CASSAPGNEKLFF.

The chain joins TRBV11-2 to TRBJ2-7, with TRBD1 matching over 7 bases. The length of the CDR3 is 13 residues. In germline, CDR1 is SGHAT, CDR2 FQNNGV. J lost 2 bases, V lost 5 bases, and 3 bases had no gene match. CDR3 coding DNA: TGTGCCAGCAGCCCCGGGACAGCCTACGAGCAGTACTTC. Its translation: CASSPGTAYEQYF.

The chain combines TRBV9 with TRBJ2-3, with unresolved D. V gave up 0 bases and J gave up 1 base, with 15 bases separating them. Per the germline V gene, CDR1 is SGDLS and CDR2 is YYNGEE. The CDR3 extends over 17 amino acids. The chain's CDR3 is CASSVAATSWGTDTQYF. The CDR3 DNA reads TGTGCCAGCAGCGTAGCGGCGACCTCGTGGGGCACAGATACGCAGTATTTT.

The chain is built from TRBV4-1 and TRBJ2-1; D not resolved. The CDR3 sequence is 14 residues long. The V end was cut by 6 bases, the J end by 10 bases, with 19 bases between. Germline CDR1 MGHRA, CDR2 YSYEKL. CDR3: CASSAGLGSKEQFF. CDR3 bases: TGCGCCAGCAGTGCTGGGTTGGGCTCCAAAGAGCAGTTCTTC.

This clone was found once. The chain uses TRBV7-9 and TRBJ2-1; 8 nucleotides match TRBD2. The CDR3 runs 16 residues. V lost 5 bases to trimming and J lost 3 bases; unmatched junction nucleotides: 9. CDR1 SEHNR and CDR2 FQNEAQ come from the germline V gene (reference sequence). CDR3 residues: CASSRGAGGIYNEQFF. The CDR3, as DNA: TGTGCCAGCAGCCGGGGCGCGGGGGGTATCTACAATGAGCAGTTCTTC. The full variable domain, rest sourced from reference TRBV7-9 and TRBJ2-1, is DTGVSQNPRHKITKRGQNVTFRCDPISEHNRLYWYRQTLGQGPEFLTYFQNEAQLEKSRLLSDRFSAERPKGSFSTLEIQRTEQGDSAMYLCASSRGAGGIYNEQFFGPGTRLTVL.

The V call is TRBV27, the J call TRBJ1-4; TRBD1 matches at 8 bases. J gave up 0 bases and V 5 bases, and 2 bases lay outside the gene matches. Germline V lookup: CDR1 MNHEY, CDR2 SMNVEV (reference sequence). The CDR3 sequence is 15 residues long. Written as DNA, the CDR3 is TGTGCCAGCAGTACAGGGGGTGCAACTAATGAAAAACTGTTTTTT. Translation: CASSTGGATNEKLFF.

This chain joins TRBV6-5 and TRBJ2-3; 10 bases are shared with TRBD2. Germline CDR1 is MNHEY and CDR2 is SVGAGI. This CDR3 has 14 amino acids. Trimming at V came to 2 bases and at J to 6 bases, leaving 2 bases not matched to a gene. CDR3 sequence (DNA): TGTGCCAGCAGTTACCTAGCGGGGGTGGATACGCAGTATTTT. Translating gives CASSYLAGVDTQYF.

The V gene is TRBV10-2, the J gene TRBJ2-2; 9 nucleotides line up with TRBD1. CDR3 length: 15 residues. The V gene's germline CDR1 is WSHSY and CDR2 SAAADI. Germline trimming cut 6 bases from V and 7 bases from J; bases unmatched to any gene: 9. The CDR3 here is CASRGRDRVGGELFF. CDR3 coding DNA: TGCGCCAGCAGAGGCCGGGACAGGGTTGGCGGGGAGCTGTTTTTT.

The rearrangement uses TRBV7-9 and TRBJ2-5; maybe TRBD1 (6 bases). The ends were cut back, 1 base at V and 2 bases at J, with 8 bases in the middle. The CDR3 length is 14 residues. Germline V lookup: CDR1 SEHNR, CDR2 FQNEAQ (reference sequence). The CDR3 region is CASSLGDRQETQYF. The CDR3 region has the DNA TGTGCCAGCAGCTTAGGTGACAGGCAAGAGACCCAGTACTTC.

The chain is built from TRBV19 and TRBJ2-1; no firm D call. CDR1 LNHDA and CDR2 SQIVND come from the germline V gene (reference sequence). The CDR3 is 12 residues long. Deletions cut 1 base from V and 10 bases from J, with 8 bases between. DNA of the CDR3: TGTGCCAGTAGTATAGGCTTTAGGGAGCAGTTCTTC. Protein product: CASSIGFREQFF.

Here the CDR3 DNA reads TGTGCCAGCACGGGGTACTACGAGCAGTACTTC. Amino acid sequence: CASTGYYEQYF. The chain carries TRBV2 and TRBJ2-7, with D tentatively TRBD2 (5 bases). V lost 7 bases and J lost 3, with 7 bases in between. Germline assignment: CDR1 SNHLY and CDR2 FYNNEI. The CDR3 is 11 residues long.

V is TRBV4-2 and J is TRBJ1-5; 7 bases are a match to TRBD1. The CDR3 contains 15 residues. V was pared by 3 bases and J by 2 bases, with 4 bases of the junction left unmatched. From germline, CDR1 is LGHNA and CDR2 YNFKEQ. CDR3 residues: CASSQITGGNQPQHF. The CDR3 DNA sequence: TGTGCCAGCAGCCAGATAACAGGGGGCAATCAGCCCCAGCATTTT.

This clone was picked up a small number of times. The sample contains more than one DNA sequence encoding this CDR3. This chain joins TRBV6-5 and TRBJ1-3; perhaps TRBD1 as D (5 bases). V lost 2 bases and J lost 1, with 6 bases in between. CDR1 MNHEY and CDR2 SVGAGI come from the germline V gene. The CDR3 loop spans 14 amino acids. CDR3: CASSYGGSGNTIYF. CDR3 DNA: TGTGCCAGCAGTTACGGGGGATCTGGAAACACCATATATTTT.

CDR3 protein: CASSYSLDPHAGELFF. In DNA, the CDR3 is TGTGCCAGCAGTTACTCCCTAGACCCACACGCCGGGGAGCTGTTTTTT. The genes are TRBV6-5 and TRBJ2-2, with D uncertain. Germline-derived CDR1 and CDR2 are MNHEY and SVGAGI. The CDR3 has 16 residues. V shed 0 bases and J shed 6 bases, with 14 bases lying between them.

V and J are TRBV5-6 and TRBJ1-2, with D perhaps matching TRBD1 (6 bases). This CDR3 is 16 amino acids long. Germline V gives CDR1 SGHDT, CDR2 YYEEEE. The V gene lost 0 bases and the J gene lost 2 bases, with 14 bases spanning the gap. As DNA, the CDR3 is TGTGCCAGCAGCTTGGCCAGGGGCGGAGGAAACTATGGCTACACCTTC. It yields the protein CASSLARGGGNYGYTF.

J is TRBJ2-2 and V is TRBV7-9; D not certain. The CDR3 loop spans 14 amino acids. V was clipped by 1 base and J by 6 bases, with 9 bases between them. Germline loops: CDR1 SEHNR, CDR2 FQNEAQ (reference sequence). The CDR3 nucleotides read TGTGCCAGCAGCTTAGACGGTCTTGCCGGGGAGCTGTTTTTT. It yields the protein CASSLDGLAGELFF.

The genes are TRBV7-9 and TRBJ1-5; D is undetermined. CDR1 and CDR2 from the germline V gene are SEHNR and FQNEAQ (reference sequence). Trimming removed 5 bases from V and 7 bases from J, with 9 bases in between. The CDR3 is 12 residues long. CDR3 residues: CASSRGYQPQHF. The CDR3 region has the DNA TGTGCCAGCAGCCGGGGTTACCAGCCCCAGCATTTT.